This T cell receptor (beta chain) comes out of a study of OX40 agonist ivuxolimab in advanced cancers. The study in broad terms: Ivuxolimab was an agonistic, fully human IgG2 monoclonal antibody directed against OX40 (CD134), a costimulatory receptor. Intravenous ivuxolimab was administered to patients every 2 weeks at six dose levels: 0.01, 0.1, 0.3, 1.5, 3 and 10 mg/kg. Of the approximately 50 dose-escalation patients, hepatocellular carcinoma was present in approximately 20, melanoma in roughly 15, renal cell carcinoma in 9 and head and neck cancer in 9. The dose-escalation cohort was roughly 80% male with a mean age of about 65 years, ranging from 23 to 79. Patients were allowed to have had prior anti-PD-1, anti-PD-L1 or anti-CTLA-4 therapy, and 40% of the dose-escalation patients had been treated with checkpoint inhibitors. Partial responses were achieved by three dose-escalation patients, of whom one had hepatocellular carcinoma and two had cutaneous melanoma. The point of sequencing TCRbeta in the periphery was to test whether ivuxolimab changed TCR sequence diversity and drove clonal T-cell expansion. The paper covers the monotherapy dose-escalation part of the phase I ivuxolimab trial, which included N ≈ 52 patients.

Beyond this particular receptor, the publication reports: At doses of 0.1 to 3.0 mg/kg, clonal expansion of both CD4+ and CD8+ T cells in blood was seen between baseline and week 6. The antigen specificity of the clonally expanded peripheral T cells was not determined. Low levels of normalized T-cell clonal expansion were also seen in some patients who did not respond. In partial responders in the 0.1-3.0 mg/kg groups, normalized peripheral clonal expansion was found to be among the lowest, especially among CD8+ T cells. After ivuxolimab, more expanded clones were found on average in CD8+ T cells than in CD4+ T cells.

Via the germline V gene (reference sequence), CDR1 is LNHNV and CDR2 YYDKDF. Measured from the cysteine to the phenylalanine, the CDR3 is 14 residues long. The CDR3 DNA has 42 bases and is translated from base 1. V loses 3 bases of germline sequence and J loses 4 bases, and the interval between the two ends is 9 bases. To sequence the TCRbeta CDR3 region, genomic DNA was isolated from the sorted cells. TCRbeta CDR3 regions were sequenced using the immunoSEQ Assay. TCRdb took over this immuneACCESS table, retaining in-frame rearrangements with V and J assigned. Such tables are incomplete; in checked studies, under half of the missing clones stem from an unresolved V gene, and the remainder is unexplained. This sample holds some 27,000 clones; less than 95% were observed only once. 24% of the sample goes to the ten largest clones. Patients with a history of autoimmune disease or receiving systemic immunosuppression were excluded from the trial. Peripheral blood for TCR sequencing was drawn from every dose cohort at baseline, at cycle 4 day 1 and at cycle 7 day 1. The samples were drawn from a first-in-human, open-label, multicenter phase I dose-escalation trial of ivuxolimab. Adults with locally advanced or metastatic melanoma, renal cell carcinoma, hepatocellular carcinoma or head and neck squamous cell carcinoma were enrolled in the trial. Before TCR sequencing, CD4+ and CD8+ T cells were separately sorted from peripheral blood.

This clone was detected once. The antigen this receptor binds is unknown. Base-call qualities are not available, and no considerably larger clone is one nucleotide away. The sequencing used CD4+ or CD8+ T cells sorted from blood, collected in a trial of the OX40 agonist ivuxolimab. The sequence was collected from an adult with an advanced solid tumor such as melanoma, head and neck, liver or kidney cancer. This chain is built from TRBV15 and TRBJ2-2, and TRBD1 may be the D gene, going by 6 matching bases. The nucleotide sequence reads TGTGCCACCAGCAGCACAGGGTCCACCGGGGAGCTGTTTTTT. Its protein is CATSSTGSTGELFF. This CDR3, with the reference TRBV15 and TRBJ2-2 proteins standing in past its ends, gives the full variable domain DAMVIQNPRYQVTQFGKPVTLSCSQTLNHNVMYWYQQKSSQAPKLLFHYYDKDFNNEADTPDNFQSRRPNTSFCFLDIRSPGLGDTAMYLCATSSTGSTGELFFGEGSRLTVL.